Below, one TCR beta chain is given with its context. Antigen unknown. This sample is part of a study of cytomegalovirus exposure and HLA in healthy donors. PCR employed 60 Vbeta and 13 Jbeta primers. Assay used: immunoSEQ multiplex PCR; TCRdb lists only in-frame clones, some missing. The repertoire consists of about 220,000 clones, with 82% occurring once and the leading ten covering around 5%. Study observations and caveats: Immune exposure information comprised only CMV serostatus. TCR beta sequences reportedly predicted the HLA-A and HLA-B alleles of most subjects accurately.

Trimming left V 7 bases short and J 13 bases short, with 19 bases between. CDR1 is DFQATT, CDR2 SNEGSKA, per germline (reference sequence). The CDR3 totals 11 residues. The TCR sequence derives from a woman aged 35 to 49 in good health and CMV-seropositive. This chain links TRBV20-1 with TRBJ1-2, with D perhaps matching TRBD1 (5 bases). Sequenced sample: PBMCs. CDR3 sequence reads: CSVPGQGSRTF. For the CDR3, the DNA is TGCAGTGTCCCGGGCCAGGGTTCCCGCACCTTC.